These 15 T cell receptor beta chains came from one sample sequenced in a study of vaccination and CD4 T cells after COVID-19. Treatment: roughly ten-day PBMC culture with coronavirus spike peptide pools or control peptides (ViraFEST assay). Cultured CD4+ T cells had their DNA profiled by the Oncomine TCR Beta short-read assay. TCRdb itself ran the PCR reads through MiXCR, one entry per CDR3 protein. Of about 18,000 distinct CDR3 sequences listed, 40% to 65% are singletons. No cognate antigen is known for these TCRs. Here the sequenced sample was CD4+ T cells from blood, cultured in vitro, taken before SARS-CoV-2 vaccination. All receptors come from a human donor who had recovered from COVID-19.

The chain joins TRBV7-2 to TRBJ2-5; 7 bases map to TRBD1. J lost 1 base, V lost 5 bases, and 4 bases had no gene match. There are 14 residues in the CDR3. CDR1 SGHTA and CDR2 FQGNSA come from the germline V gene. The CDR3 sequence is CASSRDRAQETQYF. CDR3 bases: TGTGCCAGCAGCCGAGACAGGGCCCAAGAGACCCAGTACTTC.

With regard to this clonotype: Germline and junction disagree at one end, which may indicate a read error. The chain recombines TRBV6-1 with TRBJ1-2; D not certain. Germline V lookup: CDR1 MNHNS, CDR2 SASEGT. CDR3 length equals 16 residues. The CDR3: CASSPYTSALGDGYTF. CDR3 in DNA: TGTGCTAGCAGTCCCTATACCTCCGCACTGGGTGATGGCTACACCTTC.

Only a few counts were recorded for this clonotype. The CDR3: CASSPRSGGYTF. The CDR3 bases are TGTGCCAGCAGTCCGAGGTCGGGCGGCTACACCTTC. The V call is TRBV6-2 or TRBV6-3, the J call TRBJ1-2; D is unclear. Germline CDR1 MNHEY, CDR2 SVGEGT. Trimming removed 5 bases from V and 8 bases from J, with 12 bases in between. CDR3 length: 12 residues.

A few counts support this clonotype. V is TRBV27 and J is TRBJ1-3, with no clear D. The CDR3 sequence is 13 residues long. Deletions cut 0 bases from V and 12 bases from J, with 12 bases between. The germline V gene encodes CDR1 MNHEY and CDR2 SMNVEV (reference sequence). DNA for the CDR3: TGTGCCAGCAGTTTATCAGGTCGCAACTTCATATATTTT. Its translation: CASSLSGRNFIYF.

This clonotype appeared a few times. The V call is TRBV7-8, the J call TRBJ1-1; D uncertain. The CDR3 is 13 residues long. The germline gives CDR1 SGHVS, CDR2 FQNEAQ. V was clipped by 2 bases and J by 4 bases, with 8 bases between them. The CDR3 protein is CASSLSMATEAFF. The CDR3 DNA is TGTGCCAGCAGCTTAAGCATGGCCACTGAAGCTTTCTTT.

In its sample, this clonotype was seen once. V is TRBV6-5 and J is TRBJ1-1; D remains unclear. Germline V gene sequence: CDR1 MNHEY, CDR2 SVGAGI. The CDR3 is 15 residues long. Between the trimmed V and J ends, which lost 1 base and 0 bases, there was a span of 9 bases. Here the CDR3 reads CASSYFTALNTEAFF. The CDR3 nucleotides are TGTGCCAGCAGTTACTTTACAGCGCTGAACACTGAAGCTTTCTTT.

This clonotype has just a few counts. The genes are TRBV6-1 and TRBJ1-1; 7 positions agree with TRBD1. The CDR3 length is 15 residues. Germline V gene data show CDR1 as MNHNS and CDR2 as SASEGT. J was trimmed by 1 base and V by 6 bases; bases with no gene match: 8. CDR3 in amino acids: CASRTTGDGNTEAFF. CDR3 nucleotides: TGTGCCAGCAGGACTACAGGGGACGGGAACACTGAAGCTTTCTTT.

This clonotype was counted once. V gene TRBV30 combines with J gene TRBJ1-2, with 8 bases lining up with TRBD1. The CDR3 is 12 residues long. V was clipped by 0 bases and J by 8 bases; unmatched bases: 2. Germline CDR1 GTSNPN, CDR2 SVGIG (reference sequence). The CDR3 bases are TGTGCCTGGAGTGTACGACAGGGGGGCTACACCTTC. It codes for CAWSVRQGGYTF.

The V call is TRBV19, the J call TRBJ1-5, with unresolved D. Trimming removed 5 bases at V and 5 bases at J, with 10 bases between. CDR3 length: 13 amino acids. The germline CDR1 and CDR2 sequences are LNHDA and SQIVND (reference sequence). The CDR3 reads CASSEGPHQPQHF. The CDR3 coding sequence is TGTGCCAGTAGTGAAGGGCCGCATCAGCCCCAGCATTTT. Based on the CDR3 plus reference TRBV19 and TRBJ1-5, the full variable domain is DGGITQSPKYLFRKEGQNVTLSCEQNLNHDAMYWYRQDPGQGLRLIYYSQIVNDFQKGDIAEGYSVSREKKESFPLTVTSAQKNPTAFYLCASSEGPHQPQHFGDGTRLSIL.

This chain uses TRBV7-2 with TRBJ2-7; possibly TRBD1 for D (5 bases). V was pared by 0 bases and J by 6 bases, with 9 bases between. The CDR3 is 13 residues long. From germline, CDR1 is SGHTA and CDR2 FQGNSA. Here the CDR3 reads CASSLAGRSEQYF. CDR3 coding DNA: TGTGCCAGCAGCTTAGCGGGGCGTAGCGAGCAGTACTTC.

V usage is TRBV6-2 or TRBV6-3 and J usage is TRBJ1-6; TRBD1 matches at 7 bases. This CDR3 has 14 amino acids. Unmatched junction bases numbered 7, after V lost 6 bases and J lost 8 bases. Germline CDR1 is MNHEY and CDR2 is SVGEGT. CDR3 DNA sequence: TGTGCCAGCAGCAACGACAGGGTTGATTCACCCCTCCACTTT. Its protein product is CASSNDRVDSPLHF.

The V call is TRBV7-2, the J call TRBJ1-1, with 10 positions matching TRBD1. V gave up 2 bases and J gave up 8 bases; unmatched junction bases: 2. This CDR3 has 13 amino acids. Germline values: CDR1 SGHTA, CDR2 FQGNSA. CDR3 amino acids: CASSLQGQGEAFF. Here the CDR3 DNA reads TGTGCCAGCAGCTTACAGGGACAGGGGGAAGCTTTCTTT.

This clonotype occurred once. The chain carries TRBV19 and TRBJ2-7, with a weak D call TRBD2 (5 bases). The CDR3 is 14 amino acids. V was trimmed by 10 bases and J by 3 bases, leaving 19 bases between them. Per the germline V gene, CDR1 is LNHDA and CDR2 is SQIVND (reference sequence). The CDR3 region is CATQRAGGNYEQYF. The CDR3 DNA reads as TGTGCCACCCAAAGGGCAGGAGGAAACTACGAGCAGTACTTC.

V usage is TRBV12-3 or TRBV12-4 and J usage is TRBJ2-5; 8 nucleotides match TRBD2. CDR3 length equals 14 residues. With 3 bases clipped from V and 12 bases from J, the junction kept 12 bases outside the gene matches. The CDR3 region is CASSLSASGLGEYF. The CDR3 bases are TGTGCCAGCAGTTTGTCGGCTAGCGGGCTGGGGGAGTACTTC.

This clonotype has a single count. This rearrangement joins TRBV5-4 to TRBJ1-2, with D possibly matching TRBD1 (5 bases). Deletions cut 5 bases from V and 4 bases from J, with 18 bases between. CDR3 length: 15 amino acids. Germline V lookup: CDR1 SGHNT, CDR2 YYREEE (reference sequence). Written as DNA, the CDR3 is TGTGCCAGCAGTCCAACGCTGGGGCAGAGCTATGGCTACACCTTC. Its translation is CASSPTLGQSYGYTF.